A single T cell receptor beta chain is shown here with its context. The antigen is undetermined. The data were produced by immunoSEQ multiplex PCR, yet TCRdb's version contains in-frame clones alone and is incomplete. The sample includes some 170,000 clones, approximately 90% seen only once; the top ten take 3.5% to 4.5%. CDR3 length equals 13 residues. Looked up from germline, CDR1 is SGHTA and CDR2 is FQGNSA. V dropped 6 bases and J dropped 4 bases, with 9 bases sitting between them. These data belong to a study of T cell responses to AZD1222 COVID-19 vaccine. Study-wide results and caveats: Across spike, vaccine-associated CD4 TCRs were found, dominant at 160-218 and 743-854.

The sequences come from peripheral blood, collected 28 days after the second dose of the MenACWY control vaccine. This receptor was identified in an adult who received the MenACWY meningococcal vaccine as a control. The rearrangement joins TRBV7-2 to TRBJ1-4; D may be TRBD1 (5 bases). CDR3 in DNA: TGTGCCAGCAGTGACAGTTATAATGAAAAACTGTTTTTT. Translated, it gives CASSDSYNEKLFF.